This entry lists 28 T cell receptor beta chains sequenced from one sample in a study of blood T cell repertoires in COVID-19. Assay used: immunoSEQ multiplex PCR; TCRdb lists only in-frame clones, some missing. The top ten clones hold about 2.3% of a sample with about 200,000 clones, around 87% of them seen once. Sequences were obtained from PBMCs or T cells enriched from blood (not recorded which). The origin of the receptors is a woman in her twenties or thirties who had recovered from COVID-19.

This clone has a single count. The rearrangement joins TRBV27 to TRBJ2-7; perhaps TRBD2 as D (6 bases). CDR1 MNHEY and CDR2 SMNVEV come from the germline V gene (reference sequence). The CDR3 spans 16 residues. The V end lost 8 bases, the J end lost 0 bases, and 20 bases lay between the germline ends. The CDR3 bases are TGTGCCAGCCAATGGGTAGCGGATAAAGGCTCCTACGAGCAGTACTTC. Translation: CASQWVADKGSYEQYF.

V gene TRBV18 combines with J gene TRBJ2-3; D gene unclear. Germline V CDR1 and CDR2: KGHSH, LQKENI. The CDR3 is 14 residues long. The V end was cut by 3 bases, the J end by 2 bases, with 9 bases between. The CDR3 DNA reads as TGTGCCAGCTCACCGTCCAGTAACACAGATACGCAGTATTTT. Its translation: CASSPSSNTDTQYF.

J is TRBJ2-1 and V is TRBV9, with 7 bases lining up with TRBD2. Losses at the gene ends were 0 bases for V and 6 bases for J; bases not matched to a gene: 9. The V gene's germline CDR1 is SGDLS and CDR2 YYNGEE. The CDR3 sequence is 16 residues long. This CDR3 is CASSVEKRGLGNEQFF. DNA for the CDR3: TGTGCCAGCAGCGTAGAGAAGCGGGGCTTGGGCAATGAGCAGTTCTTC.

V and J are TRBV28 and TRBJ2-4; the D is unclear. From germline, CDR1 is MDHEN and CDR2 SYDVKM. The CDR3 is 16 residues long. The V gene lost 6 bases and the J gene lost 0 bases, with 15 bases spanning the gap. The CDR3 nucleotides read TGTGCCAGCAGCCTCTCAAACCCTATAGCCAAAAACATTCAGTACTTC. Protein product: CASSLSNPIAKNIQYF.

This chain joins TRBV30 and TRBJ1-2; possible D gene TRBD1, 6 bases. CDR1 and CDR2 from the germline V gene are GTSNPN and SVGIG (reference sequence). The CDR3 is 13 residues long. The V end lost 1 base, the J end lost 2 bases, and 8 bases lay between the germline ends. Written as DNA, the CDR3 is TGTGCCTGGAGTGCGGACAGCAACTATGGCTACACCTTC. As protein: CAWSADSNYGYTF. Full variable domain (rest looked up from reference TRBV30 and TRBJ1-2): SQTIHQWPATLVQPVGSPLSLECTVEGTSNPNLYWYRQAAGRGLQLLFYSVGIGQISSEVPQNLSASRPQDRQFILSSKKLLLSDSGFYLCAWSADSNYGYTFGSGTRLTVV.

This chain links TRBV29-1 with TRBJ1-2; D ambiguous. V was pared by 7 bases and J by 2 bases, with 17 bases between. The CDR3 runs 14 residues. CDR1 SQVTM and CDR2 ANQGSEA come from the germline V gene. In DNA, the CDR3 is TGCAGCGGAGGAGGAAACGAATGGAACTATGGCTACACCTTC. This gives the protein CSGGGNEWNYGYTF.

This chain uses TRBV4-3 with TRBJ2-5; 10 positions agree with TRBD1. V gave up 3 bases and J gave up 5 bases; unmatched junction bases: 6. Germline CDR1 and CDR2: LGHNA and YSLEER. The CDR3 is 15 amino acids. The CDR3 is CASSQDRGFLETQYF. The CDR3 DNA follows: TGCGCCAGCAGCCAGGACAGGGGGTTCCTGGAGACCCAGTACTTC.

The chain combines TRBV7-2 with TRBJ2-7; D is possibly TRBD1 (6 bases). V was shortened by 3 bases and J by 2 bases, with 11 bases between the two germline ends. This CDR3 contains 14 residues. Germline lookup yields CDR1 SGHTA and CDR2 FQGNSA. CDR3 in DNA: TGTGCCAGCAGCTTGGGGGCGCAGGCCTACGAGCAGTACTTC. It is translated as CASSLGAQAYEQYF. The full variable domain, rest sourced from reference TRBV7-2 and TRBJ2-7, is GAGVSQSPSNKVTEKGKDVELRCDPISGHTALYWYRQSLGQGLEFLIYFQGNSAPDKSGLPSDRFSAERTGGSVSTLTIQRTQQEDSAVYLCASSLGAQAYEQYFGPGTRLTVT.

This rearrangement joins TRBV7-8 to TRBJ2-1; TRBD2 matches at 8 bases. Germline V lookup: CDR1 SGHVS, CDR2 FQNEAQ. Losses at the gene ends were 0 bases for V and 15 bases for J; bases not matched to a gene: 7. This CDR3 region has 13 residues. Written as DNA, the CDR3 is TGTGCCAGCAGCTTAGCGCGGCGGGGGGCCCCGTTCTTC. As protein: CASSLARRGAPFF.

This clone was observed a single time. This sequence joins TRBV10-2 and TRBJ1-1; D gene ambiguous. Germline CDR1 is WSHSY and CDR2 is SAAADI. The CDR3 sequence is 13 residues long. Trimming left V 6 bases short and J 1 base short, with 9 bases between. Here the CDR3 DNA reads TGCGCCAGCAGAGATCAGCGGAACACTGAAGCTTTCTTT. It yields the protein CASRDQRNTEAFF.

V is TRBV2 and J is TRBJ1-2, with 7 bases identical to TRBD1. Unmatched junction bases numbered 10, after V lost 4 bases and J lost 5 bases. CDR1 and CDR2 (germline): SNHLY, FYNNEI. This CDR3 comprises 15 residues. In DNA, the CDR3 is TGTGCCAGCAGTGCCTCCTGGACAGGTACTTATGGCTACACCTTC. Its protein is CASSASWTGTYGYTF.

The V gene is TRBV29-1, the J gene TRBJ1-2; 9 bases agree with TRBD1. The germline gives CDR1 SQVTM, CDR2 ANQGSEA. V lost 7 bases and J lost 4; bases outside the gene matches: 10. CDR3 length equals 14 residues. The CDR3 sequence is CSGAGTGTSYGYTF. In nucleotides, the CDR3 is TGCAGCGGCGCCGGGACAGGGACAAGCTATGGCTACACCTTC.

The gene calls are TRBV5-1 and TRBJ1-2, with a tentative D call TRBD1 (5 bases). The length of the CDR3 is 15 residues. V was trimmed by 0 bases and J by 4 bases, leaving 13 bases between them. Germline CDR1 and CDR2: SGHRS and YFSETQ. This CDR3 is CASSLDPSRGYGYTF. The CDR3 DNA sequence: TGCGCCAGCAGCTTGGACCCCTCTAGGGGCTATGGCTACACCTTC.

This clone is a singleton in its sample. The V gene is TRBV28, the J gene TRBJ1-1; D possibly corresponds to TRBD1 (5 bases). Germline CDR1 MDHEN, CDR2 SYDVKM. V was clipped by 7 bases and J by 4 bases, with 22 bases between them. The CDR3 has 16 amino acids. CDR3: CASTPGWAGGGTEAFF. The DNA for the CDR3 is TGTGCCAGCACCCCGGGGTGGGCCGGGGGAGGCACTGAAGCTTTCTTT.

The CDR3 protein is CASSFGINTEAFF. CDR3 DNA sequence: TGTGCCAGCAGTTTCGGGATCAACACTGAAGCTTTCTTT. V gene TRBV6-2 or TRBV6-3 combines with J gene TRBJ1-1, with D hard to call. CDR1 is MNHEY, CDR2 SVGEGT, per germline. The CDR3 is 13 residues long. Deletions cut 4 bases from V and 2 bases from J, with 8 bases between.

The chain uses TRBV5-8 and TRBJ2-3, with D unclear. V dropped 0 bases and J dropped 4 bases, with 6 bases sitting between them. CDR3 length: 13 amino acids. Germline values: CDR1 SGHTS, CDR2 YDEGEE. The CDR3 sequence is CASSLDYPDTQYF. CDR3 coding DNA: TGTGCCAGCAGCTTGGACTACCCAGATACGCAGTATTTT.

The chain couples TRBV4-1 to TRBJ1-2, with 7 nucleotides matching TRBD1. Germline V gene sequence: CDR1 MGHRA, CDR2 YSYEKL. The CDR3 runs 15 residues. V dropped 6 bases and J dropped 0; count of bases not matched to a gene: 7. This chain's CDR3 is CASSPGQIPNYGYTF. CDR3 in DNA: TGCGCCAGCAGTCCGGGACAGATCCCTAACTATGGCTACACCTTC.

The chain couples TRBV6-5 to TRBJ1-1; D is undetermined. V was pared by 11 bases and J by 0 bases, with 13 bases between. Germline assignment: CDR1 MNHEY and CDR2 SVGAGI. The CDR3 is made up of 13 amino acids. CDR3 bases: TGTGCCTCTACCGGAGGACTGAACACTGAAGCTTTCTTT. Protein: CASTGGLNTEAFF.

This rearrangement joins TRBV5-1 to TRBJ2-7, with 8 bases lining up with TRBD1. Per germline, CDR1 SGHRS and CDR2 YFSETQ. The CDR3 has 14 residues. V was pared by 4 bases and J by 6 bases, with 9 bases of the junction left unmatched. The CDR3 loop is CASSLGTGETEQYF. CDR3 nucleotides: TGCGCCAGCAGCCTCGGGACAGGAGAAACCGAGCAGTACTTC.

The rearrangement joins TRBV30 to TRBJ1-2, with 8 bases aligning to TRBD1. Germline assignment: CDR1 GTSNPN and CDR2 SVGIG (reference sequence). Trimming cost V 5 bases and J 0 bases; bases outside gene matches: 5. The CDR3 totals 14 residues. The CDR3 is CAWEQGGSNYGYTF. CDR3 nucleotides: TGTGCCTGGGAACAGGGGGGATCTAACTATGGCTACACCTTC.

CDR3 region: CASRKIGTGSYGYTF. CDR3 in DNA: TGTGCCAGCAGAAAGATAGGGACAGGGAGCTATGGCTACACCTTC. V usage is TRBV6-5 and J usage is TRBJ1-2; 9 positions agree with TRBD1. The trim removed 6 bases at V and 4 bases at J, leaving 9 bases unmatched. CDR1 MNHEY and CDR2 SVGAGI come from the germline V gene. The CDR3 is 15 amino acids.

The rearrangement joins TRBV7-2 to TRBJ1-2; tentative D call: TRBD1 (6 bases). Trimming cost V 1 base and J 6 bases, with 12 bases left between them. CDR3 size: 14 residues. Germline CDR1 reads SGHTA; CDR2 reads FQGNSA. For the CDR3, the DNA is TGTGCCAGCAGCTTAGTGAAGGGGGTGCATGGCTACACCTTC. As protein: CASSLVKGVHGYTF.

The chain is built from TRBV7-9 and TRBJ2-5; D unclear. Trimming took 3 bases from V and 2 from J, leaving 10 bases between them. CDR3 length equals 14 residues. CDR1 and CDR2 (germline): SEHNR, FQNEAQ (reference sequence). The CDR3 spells CASSFSRQQETQYF. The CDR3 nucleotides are TGTGCCAGCAGCTTCTCGAGACAACAAGAGACCCAGTACTTC. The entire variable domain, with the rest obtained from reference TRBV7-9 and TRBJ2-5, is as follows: DTGVSQNPRHKITKRGQNVTFRCDPISEHNRLYWYRQTLGQGPEFLTYFQNEAQLEKSRLLSDRFSAERPKGSFSTLEIQRTEQGDSAMYLCASSFSRQQETQYFGPGTRLLVL.

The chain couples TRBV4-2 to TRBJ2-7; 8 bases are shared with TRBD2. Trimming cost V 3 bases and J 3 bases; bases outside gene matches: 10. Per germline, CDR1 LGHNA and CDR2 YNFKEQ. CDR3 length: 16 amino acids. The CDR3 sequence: CASSHFKLAEDYEQYF. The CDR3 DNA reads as TGTGCCAGCAGCCATTTTAAACTAGCGGAGGACTACGAGCAGTACTTC.

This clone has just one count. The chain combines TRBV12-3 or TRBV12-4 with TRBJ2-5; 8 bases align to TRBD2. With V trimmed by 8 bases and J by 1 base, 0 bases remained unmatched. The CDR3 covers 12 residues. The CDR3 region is CASGTSQETQYF. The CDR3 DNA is TGTGCCAGCGGGACTAGCCAAGAGACCCAGTACTTC.

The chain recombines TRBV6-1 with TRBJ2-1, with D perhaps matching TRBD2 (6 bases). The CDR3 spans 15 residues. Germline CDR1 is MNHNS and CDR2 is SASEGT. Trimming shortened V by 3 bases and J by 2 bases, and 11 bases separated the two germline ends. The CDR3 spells CASSDRRAAYNEQFF. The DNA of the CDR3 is TGTGCCAGCAGTGATAGGAGGGCAGCCTACAATGAGCAGTTCTTC.

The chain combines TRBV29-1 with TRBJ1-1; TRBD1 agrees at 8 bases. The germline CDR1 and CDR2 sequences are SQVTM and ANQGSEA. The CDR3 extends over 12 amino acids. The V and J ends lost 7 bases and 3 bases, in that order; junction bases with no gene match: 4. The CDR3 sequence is CSGGQVDTEAFF. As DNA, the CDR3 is TGCAGCGGGGGACAGGTGGACACTGAAGCTTTCTTT.

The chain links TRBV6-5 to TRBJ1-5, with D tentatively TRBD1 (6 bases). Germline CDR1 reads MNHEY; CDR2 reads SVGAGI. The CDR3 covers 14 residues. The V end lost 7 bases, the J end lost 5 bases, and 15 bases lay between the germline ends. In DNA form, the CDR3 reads TGTGCCAGCACCCTCGGACAGTTCGATCAGCCCCAGCATTTT. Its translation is CASTLGQFDQPQHF.